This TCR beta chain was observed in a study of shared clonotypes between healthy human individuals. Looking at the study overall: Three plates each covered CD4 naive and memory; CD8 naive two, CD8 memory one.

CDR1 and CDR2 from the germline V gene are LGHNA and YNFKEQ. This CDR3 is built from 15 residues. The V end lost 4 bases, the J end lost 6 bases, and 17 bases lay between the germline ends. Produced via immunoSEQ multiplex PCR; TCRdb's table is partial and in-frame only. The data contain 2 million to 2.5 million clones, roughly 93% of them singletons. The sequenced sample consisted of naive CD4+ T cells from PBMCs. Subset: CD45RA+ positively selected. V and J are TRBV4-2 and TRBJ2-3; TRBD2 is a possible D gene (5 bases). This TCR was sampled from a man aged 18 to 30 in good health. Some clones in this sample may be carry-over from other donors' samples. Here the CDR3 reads CASSPRDYGHDTQYF. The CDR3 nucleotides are TGTGCCAGCAGCCCCCGCGACTACGGTCACGATACGCAGTATTTT.